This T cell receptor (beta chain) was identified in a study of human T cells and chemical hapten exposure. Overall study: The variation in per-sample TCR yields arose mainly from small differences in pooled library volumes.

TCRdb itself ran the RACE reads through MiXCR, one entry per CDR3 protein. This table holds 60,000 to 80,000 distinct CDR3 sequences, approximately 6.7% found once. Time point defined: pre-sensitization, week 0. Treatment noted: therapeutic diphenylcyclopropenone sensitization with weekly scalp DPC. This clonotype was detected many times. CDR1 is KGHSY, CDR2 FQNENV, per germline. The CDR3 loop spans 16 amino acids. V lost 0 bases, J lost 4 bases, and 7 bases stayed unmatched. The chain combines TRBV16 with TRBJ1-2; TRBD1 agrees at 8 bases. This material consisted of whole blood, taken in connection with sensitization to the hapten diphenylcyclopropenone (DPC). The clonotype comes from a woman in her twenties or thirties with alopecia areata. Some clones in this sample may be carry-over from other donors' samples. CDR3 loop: CASSQSAAGGVYGYTF. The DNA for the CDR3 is TGTGCCAGCAGCCAATCGGCGGCAGGGGGCGTCTATGGCTACACCTTC.